This TCR beta chain was found in a study of blood T cells in healthy people across ages. The CDR3 loop spans 16 amino acids. In germline, CDR1 is LGHDT, CDR2 YNNKEL (reference sequence). V lost 4 bases and J lost 3; bases outside the gene matches: 10. A sample-barcoded 5' primer and a J-beta primer mix were used in a second PCR of roughly 7 to 12 cycles. TCRdb independently ran MiXCR on the 5' RACE reads; one entry per CDR3 protein. The sample records under 2 million distinct CDR3 sequences, 34% being singletons. The rearrangement links TRBV3-1 to TRBJ2-7, with 9 bases that match TRBD2. What was sequenced was blood. The clonotype originates from a woman aged 25 to 39 in good health. The CDR3 reads CASSRPGRGGHYEQYF. In DNA form, the CDR3 reads TGTGCCAGCAGCCGACCGGGGCGGGGGGGCCACTACGAGCAGTACTTC.